This T cell receptor (beta chain) was recorded in a study of cytomegalovirus exposure and HLA in healthy donors. Study results and caveats: Donors belonging to an Asian-associated ancestry cluster reportedly showed fewer N-insertions in productive TCRs than the 666-donor mean, according to what a later analysis found.

The CDR3 extends over 15 amino acids. V lost 5 bases and J lost 8; bases outside the gene matches: 12. Germline-derived CDR1 and CDR2 are LNHNV and YYDKDF (reference sequence). Concerning this clone itself: The target antigen is unknown.

13 Jbeta primers and 60 Vbeta primers were used for the PCR. Assay used: immunoSEQ multiplex PCR; TCRdb lists only in-frame clones, some missing. Its listing shows roughly 140,000 clones. The receptor's source is a male donor in good health and CMV-seronegative. What was sequenced was PBMCs. The genes are TRBV15 and TRBJ1-2, with TRBD1 identical over 9 bases. Here the CDR3 reads CATSSGQGMIEGYTF. Written as DNA, the CDR3 is TGTGCCACCAGCTCTGGACAGGGGATGATTGAGGGCTACACCTTC.